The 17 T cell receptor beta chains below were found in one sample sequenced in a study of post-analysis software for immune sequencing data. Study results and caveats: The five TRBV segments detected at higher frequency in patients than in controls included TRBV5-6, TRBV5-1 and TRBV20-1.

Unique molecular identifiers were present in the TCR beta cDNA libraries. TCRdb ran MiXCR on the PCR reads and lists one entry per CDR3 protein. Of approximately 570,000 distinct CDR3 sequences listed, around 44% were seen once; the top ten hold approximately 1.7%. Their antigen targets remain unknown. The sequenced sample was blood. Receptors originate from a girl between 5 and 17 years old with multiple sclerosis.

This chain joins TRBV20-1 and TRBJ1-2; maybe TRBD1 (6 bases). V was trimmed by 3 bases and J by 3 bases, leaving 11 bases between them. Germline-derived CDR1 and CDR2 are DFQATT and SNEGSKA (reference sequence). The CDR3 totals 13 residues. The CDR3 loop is CSASYREDYGYTF. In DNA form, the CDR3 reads TGCAGTGCTAGCTACAGGGAGGACTATGGCTACACCTTC.

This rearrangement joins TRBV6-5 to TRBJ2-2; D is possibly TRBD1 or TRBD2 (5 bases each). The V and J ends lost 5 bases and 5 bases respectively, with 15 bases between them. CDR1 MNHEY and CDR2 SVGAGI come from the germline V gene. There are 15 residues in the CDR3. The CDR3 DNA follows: TGTGCCAGCAGTCGGGACGGCTGGGGGACCGGGGAGCTGTTTTTT. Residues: CASSRDGWGTGELFF.

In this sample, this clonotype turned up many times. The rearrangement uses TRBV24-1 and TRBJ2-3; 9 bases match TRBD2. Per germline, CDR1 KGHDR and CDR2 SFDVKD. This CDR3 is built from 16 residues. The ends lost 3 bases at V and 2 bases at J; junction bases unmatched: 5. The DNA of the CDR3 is TGTGCCACCAGTGATGTGACTAGCGGATCCACAGATACGCAGTATTTT. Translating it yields CATSDVTSGSTDTQYF.

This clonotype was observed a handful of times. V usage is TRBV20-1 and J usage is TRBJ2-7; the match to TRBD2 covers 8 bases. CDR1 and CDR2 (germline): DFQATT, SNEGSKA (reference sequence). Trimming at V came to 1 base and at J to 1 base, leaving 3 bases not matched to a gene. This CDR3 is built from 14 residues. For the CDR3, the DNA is TGCAGTGCTAGAGGTGTAGCGGGGTCCTACGAGCAGTACTTC. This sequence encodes CSARGVAGSYEQYF.

The DNA of the CDR3 is TGTGCCAGCGGGACTAGCGGTCAAGAGACCCAGTACTTC. This encodes CASGTSGQETQYF. The chain employs TRBV7-2 and TRBJ2-5, with 11 nucleotides matching TRBD2. The J segment lost 2 bases and the V segment lost 8 bases, leaving 1 base of the junction unmatched. The CDR3 length is 13 residues. Germline CDR1 reads SGHTA; CDR2 reads FQGNSA.

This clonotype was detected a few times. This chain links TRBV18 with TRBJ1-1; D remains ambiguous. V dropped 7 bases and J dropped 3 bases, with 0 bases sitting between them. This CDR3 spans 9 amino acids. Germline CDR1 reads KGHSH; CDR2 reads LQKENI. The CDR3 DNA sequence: TGTGCCAGCTACACTGAAGCTTTCTTT. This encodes CASYTEAFF.

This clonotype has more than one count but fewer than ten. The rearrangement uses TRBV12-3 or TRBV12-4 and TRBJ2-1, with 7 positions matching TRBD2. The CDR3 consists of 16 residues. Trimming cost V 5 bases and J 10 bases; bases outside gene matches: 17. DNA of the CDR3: TGTGCCAGCAGTAAGGGAAGAGCGGGAAATGTCCGGGAGCAGTTCTTC. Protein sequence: CASSKGRAGNVREQFF.

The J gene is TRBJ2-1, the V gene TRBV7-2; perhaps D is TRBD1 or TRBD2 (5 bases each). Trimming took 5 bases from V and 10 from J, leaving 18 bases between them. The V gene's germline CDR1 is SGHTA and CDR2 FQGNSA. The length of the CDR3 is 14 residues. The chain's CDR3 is CASSRRDLTYEQFF. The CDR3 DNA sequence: TGTGCCAGCAGCCGCCGGGACCTGACCTACGAGCAGTTCTTC.

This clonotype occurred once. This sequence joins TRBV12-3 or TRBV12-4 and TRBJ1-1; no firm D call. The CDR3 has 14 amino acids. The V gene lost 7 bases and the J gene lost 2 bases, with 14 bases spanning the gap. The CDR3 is CASTPGPSNTEAFF. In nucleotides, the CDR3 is TGTGCCAGCACCCCGGGCCCCTCCAACACTGAAGCTTTCTTT.

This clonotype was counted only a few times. CDR3 protein: CASSPFLDRKVYGYTF. The CDR3 DNA reads TGCGCCAGCAGCCCCTTTCTGGACAGAAAGGTCTATGGCTACACCTTC. This chain connects TRBV5-1 to TRBJ1-2; D possibly corresponds to TRBD1 (6 bases). This CDR3 comprises 16 residues. From germline, CDR1 is SGHRS and CDR2 YFSETQ. V shed 4 bases and J shed 4 bases, with 20 bases lying between them.

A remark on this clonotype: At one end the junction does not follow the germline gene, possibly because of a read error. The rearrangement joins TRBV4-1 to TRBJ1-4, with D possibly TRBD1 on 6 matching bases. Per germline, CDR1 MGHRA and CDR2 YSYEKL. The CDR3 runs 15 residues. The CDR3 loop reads CASSQNRVSYEKLFF. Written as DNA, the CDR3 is TGCGCCAGCAGCCAAAACAGGGTATCCTACGAAAAGCTGTTTTTT.

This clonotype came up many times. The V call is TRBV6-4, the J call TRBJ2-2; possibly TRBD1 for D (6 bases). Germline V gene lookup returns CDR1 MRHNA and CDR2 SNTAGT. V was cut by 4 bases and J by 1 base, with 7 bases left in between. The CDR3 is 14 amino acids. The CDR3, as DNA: TGTGCCAGCAGTGGGGGACAGAACACCGGGGAGCTGTTTTTT. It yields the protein CASSGGQNTGELFF.

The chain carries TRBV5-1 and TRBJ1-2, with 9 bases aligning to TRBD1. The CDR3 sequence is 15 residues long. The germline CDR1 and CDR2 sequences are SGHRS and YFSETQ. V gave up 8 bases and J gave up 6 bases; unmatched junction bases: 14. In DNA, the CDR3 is TGCGCCAGTGCCTCCGGGACAGGGCGGTCTGATGGCTACACCTTC. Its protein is CASASGTGRSDGYTF. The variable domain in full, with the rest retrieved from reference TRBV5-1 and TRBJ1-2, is KAGVTQTPRYLIKTRGQQVTLSCSPISGHRSVSWYQQTPGQGLQFLFEYFSETQRNKGNFPGRFSGRQFSNSRSEMNVSTLELGDSALYLCASASGTGRSDGYTFGSGTRLTVV.

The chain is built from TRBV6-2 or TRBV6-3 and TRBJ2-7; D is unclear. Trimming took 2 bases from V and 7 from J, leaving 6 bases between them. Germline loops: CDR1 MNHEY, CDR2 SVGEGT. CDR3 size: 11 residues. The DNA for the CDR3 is TGTGCCAGCAGTTACGAGCAGGAGCAGTACTTC. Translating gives CASSYEQEQYF.

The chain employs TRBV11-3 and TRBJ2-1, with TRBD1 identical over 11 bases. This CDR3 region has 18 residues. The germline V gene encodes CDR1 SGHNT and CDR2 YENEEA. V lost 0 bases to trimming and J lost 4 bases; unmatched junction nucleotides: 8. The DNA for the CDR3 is TGTGCCAGCAGCTTAGAAGGGACAGGGGGTTCAGGGTACAATGAGCAGTTCTTC. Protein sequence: CASSLEGTGGSGYNEQFF. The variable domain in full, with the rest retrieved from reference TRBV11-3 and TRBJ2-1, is EAGVVQSPRYKIIEKKQPVAFWCNPISGHNTLYWYLQNLGQGPELLIRYENEEAVDDSQLPKDRFSAERLKGVDSTLKIQPAELGDSAVYLCASSLEGTGGSGYNEQFFGPGTRLTVL.

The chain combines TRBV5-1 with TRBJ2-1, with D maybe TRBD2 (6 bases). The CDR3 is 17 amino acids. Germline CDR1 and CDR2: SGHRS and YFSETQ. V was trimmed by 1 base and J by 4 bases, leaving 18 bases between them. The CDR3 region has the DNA TGCGCCAGCAGCTTGTCCGGGAGCGGCCTCACTTACAATGAGCAGTTCTTC. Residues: CASSLSGSGLTYNEQFF. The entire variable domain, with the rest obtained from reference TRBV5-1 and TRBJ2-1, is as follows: KAGVTQTPRYLIKTRGQQVTLSCSPISGHRSVSWYQQTPGQGLQFLFEYFSETQRNKGNFPGRFSGRQFSNSRSEMNVSTLELGDSALYLCASSLSGSGLTYNEQFFGPGTRLTVL.

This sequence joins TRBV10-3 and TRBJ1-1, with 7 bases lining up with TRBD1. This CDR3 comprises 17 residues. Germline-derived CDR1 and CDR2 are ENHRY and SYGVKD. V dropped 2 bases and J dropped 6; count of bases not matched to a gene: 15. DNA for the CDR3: TGTGCCATCAGTGAGGGATCCTCGGACAGGTCTTGGTCTGAAGCTTTCTTT. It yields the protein CAISEGSSDRSWSEAFF.